Sequencing of this T cell receptor (beta chain) was carried out in a study of CD8 T cells in Susac syndrome. The study sequenced TCR beta in blood CD8+ and CD4+ T cells. Age- and sex-matched healthy donors served as the control group. Negative isolation was applied to CD8+ and CD4+ T cells, and FACS enrichment was applied to TEMRA cells. The length of the CDR3 is 15 residues. Trimming took off 4 bases at V and 3 bases at J, with 13 bases between the two ends. Looked up from germline, CDR1 is SNHLY and CDR2 is FYNNEI. With random hexamers, about 0.45 to 1 ug RNA was reverse transcribed. An immunoSEQ multiplex PCR generated amplified TCR beta CDR3 products spanning 54 Vbeta and 13 Jbeta. MiXCR, applied by TCRdb to the immunoSEQ multiplex PCR reads, yields one record per CDR3 protein. Among approximately 110,000 distinct CDR3 sequences, 90% to 95% were seen once, and the ten largest hold around 0.078%.

V gene TRBV2 combines with J gene TRBJ1-3, with D possibly being TRBD1 (6 bases). The sequencing input was CD4+ T cells from PBMCs. The TCR comes from a human donor in good health. CDR3 sequence reads: CASSVSQGGGNTIYF. The CDR3 DNA reads as TGTGCCAGCAGTGTATCACAGGGAGGTGGAAACACCATATATTTT.